The 5 T cell receptor beta chains below come from one sample, sequenced in a study of shared clonotypes between healthy human individuals. Generated by immunoSEQ multiplex PCR, the TCRdb table keeps only in-frame clones and is missing some. Here the sample spans some 240,000 clones, about 65% being singletons. Sequenced material: memory CD4+ T cells sorted from blood. Subset: CD45RA-negative fraction. The receptors originated from a man aged 25-45 years in good health.

This sequence joins TRBV5-4 and TRBJ2-5; TRBD1 aligns across 7 bases. Germline assignment: CDR1 SGHNT and CDR2 YYREEE (reference sequence). V was clipped by 3 bases and J by 4 bases; unmatched bases: 18. The CDR3 covers 18 residues. In DNA, the CDR3 is TGTGCCAGCAGCTCAGGGGCCGGGACAGACGCCGCGGGAGAGACCCAGTACTTC. As protein: CASSSGAGTDAAGETQYF.

The rearrangement links TRBV6-6 to TRBJ1-2; TRBD1 matches at 7 bases. The junction had 6 bases not matched to a gene; V was cut back by 0 bases and J by 5 bases. Looked up from germline, CDR1 is MNHNY and CDR2 is SVGAGI (reference sequence). The CDR3 runs to 15 residues. The CDR3 here is CASSYSDRETYGYTF. CDR3 DNA sequence: TGTGCCAGCAGTTACTCAGACAGGGAAACTTATGGCTACACCTTC.

The chain is built from TRBV19 and TRBJ1-5; 10 bases fit TRBD1. This CDR3 is 14 amino acids long. Germline loops: CDR1 LNHDA, CDR2 SQIVND (reference sequence). V shed 6 bases and J 5 bases; nucleotides not matched to a gene: 4. The CDR3 sequence: CASRGTGEDQPQHF. The CDR3 coding sequence is TGTGCCAGTAGGGGGACAGGGGAAGATCAGCCCCAGCATTTT.

Turning to this clone: Other DNA sequences within the sample encode an identical CDR3. Here the CDR3 reads CSAPWETQYF. DNA for the CDR3: TGCAGTGCCCCGTGGGAGACCCAGTACTTC. The chain links TRBV20-1 to TRBJ2-5; D gene ambiguous. The V gene lost 6 bases and the J gene lost 5 bases, with 7 bases spanning the gap. Germline CDR1 DFQATT, CDR2 SNEGSKA (reference sequence). The CDR3 consists of 10 residues.

This clone was found many times. The chain combines TRBV29-1 with TRBJ2-5; D may be TRBD2 (6 bases). V was cut by 5 bases and J by 6 bases, with 19 bases left in between. Germline CDR1 is SQVTM and CDR2 is ANQGSEA. This CDR3 contains 14 residues. The CDR3 spells CSVYWLEGRKTQYF. The DNA for the CDR3 is TGCAGCGTTTATTGGTTGGAGGGGAGGAAGACCCAGTACTTC.